This TCR beta chain was documented in a study of long-term antiretroviral therapy in people with HIV. Broader study findings: Repertoire dominance by clones expanded before ART was seen at all time points. Nothing was known about ART adherence, viral resistance or changes in therapy.

Notes on this clone: The target antigen is unknown.

Survey level was the resolution at which the v3.0 immunoSEQ assay ran. Sequenced by immunoSEQ multiplex PCR; TCRdb stores in-frame clones only, minus some. The profile covers around 14,000 clones, with 77% appearing a single time and approximately 20% taken by the ten largest. The sequence was obtained from a middle-aged man with HIV. This sample comprised unsorted PBMCs, obtained 1.3 years before starting antiretroviral therapy.

The CDR3 DNA reads as TGCGCCAGCAGCTTGGGAACAGGGCCTAATCAGCCCCAGCATTTT. This translates into CASSLGTGPNQPQHF. The chain combines TRBV5-1 with TRBJ1-5; D is perhaps TRBD1 (6 bases). The CDR3 is 15 amino acids. Per germline, CDR1 SGHRS and CDR2 YFSETQ. Trimming cost V 0 bases and J 4 bases, with 11 bases left between them.